Here is one T cell receptor beta chain with its context. Its specificity is unknown. This sample stems from a study of cytomegalovirus exposure and HLA in healthy donors. Study information: Genetic ancestry analysis placed over 65% of the 398 donors that were genotyped in the Caucasian-associated cluster.

Primers for the PCR totalled 60 Vbeta and 13 Jbeta. The protocol was immunoSEQ multiplex PCR, while the TCRdb copy is restricted to in-frame clones and leaves out a portion. The sample holds 150,000 to 250,000 clones. The study's findings and limits: Some 16,000 TCR beta sequences were associated with HLA alleles at 0.05 false discovery rate in a later analysis. Later analysis suggested most CMV-associated TCR beta chains were HLA-restricted.

The CDR3 length is 13 residues. Germline CDR1 and CDR2: MGHRA and YSYEKL. Trimming took 1 base from V and 10 from J, leaving 13 bases between them. Sequenced material: PBMCs. This receptor was taken from a boy aged 10-17 years in good health and CMV-seronegative. J is TRBJ1-1 and V is TRBV4-1, with D perhaps matching TRBD1 (6 bases). The CDR3 bases are TGCGCCAGCAGCCAAGGGGCAGGGGACATAGCTTTCTTT. This encodes CASSQGAGDIAFF.